This TCR beta chain comes out of a study of cytomegalovirus exposure and HLA in healthy donors. This clone is a singleton in its sample. This CDR3 is 15 amino acids long. From germline, CDR1 is SGHVS and CDR2 FQNEAQ. V dropped 1 base and J dropped 5 bases, with 14 bases sitting between them. PCR was performed using 60 Vbeta and 13 Jbeta primers. The table came from immunoSEQ multiplex PCR; TCRdb's copy has only in-frame clones and leaves some out. The sample carries approximately 81,000 clones, under 80% recorded once. The sequenced sample was PBMCs. V and J are TRBV7-8 and TRBJ2-5, with D maybe TRBD1 (6 bases). This TCR was sampled from a man aged 35 to 55 in good health and CMV-seropositive. CDR3 DNA: TGTGCCAGCAGCTTAGGATACAGGGAATCGGAGACCCAGTACTTC. This encodes CASSLGYRESETQYF.